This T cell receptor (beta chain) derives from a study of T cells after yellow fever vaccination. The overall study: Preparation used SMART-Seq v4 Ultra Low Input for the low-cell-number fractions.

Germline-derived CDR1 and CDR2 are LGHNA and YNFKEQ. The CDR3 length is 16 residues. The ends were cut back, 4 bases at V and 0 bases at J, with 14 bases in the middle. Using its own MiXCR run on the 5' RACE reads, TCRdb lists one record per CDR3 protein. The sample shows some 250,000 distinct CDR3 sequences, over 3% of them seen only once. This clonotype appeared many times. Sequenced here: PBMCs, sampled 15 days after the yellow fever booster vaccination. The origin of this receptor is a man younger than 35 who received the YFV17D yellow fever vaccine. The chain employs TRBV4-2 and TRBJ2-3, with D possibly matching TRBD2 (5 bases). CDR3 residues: CASSRRGLPSTDTQYF. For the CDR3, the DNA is TGTGCCAGCAGCCGGCGAGGGCTACCTAGCACAGATACGCAGTATTTT.